The 24 T cell receptor beta chains presented below share a single source sample, sequenced in a study of OX40 agonist ivuxolimab in advanced cancers. Produced via immunoSEQ multiplex PCR; TCRdb's table is partial and in-frame only. The sample includes over 30,000 clones, approximately 89% of them seen just once. Sequencing used CD4+ or CD8+ T cells sorted from blood, obtained in a trial of the OX40 agonist ivuxolimab. These receptors originate from an adult with an advanced solid tumor such as melanoma, head and neck, liver or kidney cancer.

This clone was seen a single time. The gene calls are TRBV6-5 and TRBJ2-1; 11 nucleotides align to TRBD2. The CDR3 consists of 16 residues. CDR1 and CDR2 (germline): MNHEY, SVGAGI. V shed 1 base and J 7 bases; nucleotides not matched to a gene: 6. As DNA, the CDR3 is TGTGCCAGCAGTTACTTTACTAGCGGGAGTGGGAATGAGCAGTTCTTC. Protein sequence: CASSYFTSGSGNEQFF.

This clone was seen a few times. This chain links TRBV9 with TRBJ1-3; D might be TRBD1 (6 bases). Germline CDR1 SGDLS, CDR2 YYNGEE. The CDR3 contains 15 residues. Trimming pared 4 bases from V and 2 bases from J, leaving 13 bases between. The CDR3 coding sequence is TGTGCCAGCAGCCGAGGGGGTTTGACTGGAAACACCATATATTTT. As protein: CASSRGGLTGNTIYF.

The chain recombines TRBV29-1 with TRBJ2-1, with D perhaps TRBD1 (6 bases). Germline V gives CDR1 SQVTM, CDR2 ANQGSEA. V lost 6 bases, J lost 8 bases, and 14 bases lay in between. CDR3 length: 12 residues. The chain's CDR3 is CSVSPNRDEQFF. The CDR3 nucleotides read TGCAGCGTCAGTCCCAACAGGGATGAGCAGTTCTTC.

This clone occurred once. The rearrangement links TRBV28 to TRBJ2-2, with D unresolved. The CDR3 covers 16 residues. Germline loops: CDR1 MDHEN, CDR2 SYDVKM. V dropped 3 bases and J dropped 5 bases, with 16 bases sitting between them. The CDR3 DNA is TGTGCCAGCAGTTTTAGGGTTCAATTTGGGACCGGGGAGCTGTTTTTT. It specifies CASSFRVQFGTGELFF. Full variable domain (rest looked up from reference TRBV28 and TRBJ2-2): DVKVTQSSRYLVKRTGEKVFLECVQDMDHENMFWYRQDPGLGLRLIYFSYDVKMKEKGDIPEGYSVSREKKERFSLILESASTNQTSMYLCASSFRVQFGTGELFFGEGSRLTVL.

This sequence joins TRBV15 and TRBJ1-2; D gene uncertain. V shed 5 bases and J shed 7 bases, with 17 bases lying between them. The CDR3 spans 14 residues. Germline lookup yields CDR1 LNHNV and CDR2 YYDKDF (reference sequence). The CDR3 region has the DNA TGTGCCACCAGCGGCTGGACGGAGACCTCTGGCTACACCTTC. This sequence encodes CATSGWTETSGYTF.

The V and J genes are TRBV10-2 and TRBJ1-1, with D perhaps TRBD1 (5 bases). V lost 6 bases and J lost 7, with 12 bases in between. The length of the CDR3 is 12 residues. Germline values: CDR1 WSHSY, CDR2 SAAADI. The CDR3 coding sequence is TGCGCCAGCAGGGAGGGACGGGGTGAAGCTTTCTTT. Protein product: CASREGRGEAFF.

This rearrangement joins TRBV6-5 to TRBJ1-4; TRBD1 agrees at 9 bases. The germline gives CDR1 MNHEY, CDR2 SVGAGI. The CDR3 consists of 15 residues. J was trimmed by 8 bases and V by 3 bases; bases with no gene match: 7. The CDR3 region is CASSYSGQGYEKLFF. The DNA for the CDR3 is TGTGCCAGCAGTTATTCAGGACAGGGGTACGAAAAACTGTTTTTT.

This clone occurred once. V usage is TRBV4-2 and J usage is TRBJ1-4, with 9 bases matching TRBD1. Trimming took 3 bases from V and 7 from J; bases not matched to a gene: 9. From germline, CDR1 is LGHNA and CDR2 YNFKEQ. CDR3 length equals 16 residues. The CDR3 DNA sequence: TGTGCCAGCAGCCAGGCTCAACAGGGGGCGCGTGAAAAACTGTTTTTT. Translating it yields CASSQAQQGAREKLFF.

The V and J genes are TRBV13 and TRBJ2-3, with D unresolved. Trimming stripped 2 bases from V and 5 bases from J, with 17 bases between. Germline CDR1 reads PRHDT; CDR2 reads FYEKMQ (reference sequence). The CDR3 length is 16 residues. CDR3 in amino acids: CASSLKVRITGDTQYF. CDR3 coding DNA: TGTGCCAGCAGCTTAAAGGTCAGAATCACGGGAGATACGCAGTATTTT.

The chain uses TRBV19 and TRBJ2-5; D could derive from TRBD1 or TRBD2 (6 bases each). This CDR3 has 15 amino acids. Trimming shortened V by 1 base and J by 1 base, and 10 bases separated the two germline ends. The V gene's germline CDR1 is LNHDA and CDR2 SQIVND (reference sequence). The CDR3 spells CASSIGRGAQETQYF. The CDR3 DNA follows: TGTGCCAGTAGTATAGGAAGGGGGGCCCAAGAGACCCAGTACTTC.

V gene TRBV7-2 combines with J gene TRBJ2-1; the match to TRBD2 covers 8 bases. Germline V gives CDR1 SGHTA, CDR2 FQGNSA. The CDR3 covers 13 residues. Trimming cost V 8 bases and J 8 bases; bases outside gene matches: 8. CDR3 in amino acids: CASRDGGAYEQFF. CDR3 nucleotides: TGTGCCAGCCGGGACGGGGGGGCTTATGAGCAGTTCTTC.

The chain couples TRBV6-5 to TRBJ1-5; 7 bases line up with TRBD1. Looked up from germline, CDR1 is MNHEY and CDR2 is SVGAGI. V was pared by 11 bases and J by 6 bases, with 10 bases of the junction left unmatched. This CDR3 contains 13 residues. The CDR3 sequence is CASRQGMSQPQHF. In DNA, the CDR3 is TGTGCCTCACGACAGGGAATGAGTCAGCCCCAGCATTTT.

This chain joins TRBV6-1 and TRBJ2-2; no clear D. Per the germline V gene, CDR1 is MNHNS and CDR2 is SASEGT. The CDR3 contains 14 residues. V shed 8 bases and J shed 2 bases, with 12 bases lying between them. The chain's CDR3 is CASCPGVNTGELFF. The CDR3 DNA reads as TGTGCCAGCTGCCCTGGGGTAAACACCGGGGAGCTGTTTTTT.

The rearrangement joins TRBV6-1 to TRBJ1-5; 7 bases map to TRBD1. Germline assignment: CDR1 MNHNS and CDR2 SASEGT. The V gene end was trimmed by 4 bases and the J gene end by 4 bases; junction bases not matched to a gene: 1. The CDR3 contains 13 residues. DNA for the CDR3: TGTGCCAGCAGTGTCAGGGGGAATCAGCCCCAGCATTTT. Encoded protein: CASSVRGNQPQHF.

J is TRBJ1-5 and V is TRBV5-1; D is ambiguous. The CDR3 is made up of 21 amino acids. The V and J ends lost 2 bases and 0 bases respectively, with 27 bases between them. Germline CDR1 and CDR2: SGHRS and YFSETQ. CDR3 sequence: CASSFSHDKGRPNYSNQPQHF. For the CDR3, the DNA is TGCGCCAGCAGCTTCTCTCATGACAAGGGAAGACCAAATTATAGCAATCAGCCCCAGCATTTT.

The chain has TRBV30 and TRBJ1-5; D is perhaps TRBD1 (5 bases). Germline-derived CDR1 and CDR2 are GTSNPN and SVGIG (reference sequence). V lost 0 bases and J lost 3, with 9 bases in between. The CDR3 extends over 14 amino acids. CDR3 region: CAWSVRGHNQPQHF. The CDR3 bases are TGTGCCTGGAGTGTAAGGGGCCACAATCAGCCCCAGCATTTT.

CDR3 residues: CASSEKGRAFF. In DNA, the CDR3 is TGTGCCAGCAGTGAAAAGGGTCGCGCTTTCTTT. The chain combines TRBV6-1 with TRBJ1-1; D gene unclear. The CDR3 spans 11 residues. The ends were cut back, 2 bases at V and 11 bases at J, with 9 bases in the middle. Per germline, CDR1 MNHNS and CDR2 SASEGT.

CDR3 DNA: TGTGCCTGGAGTGCTTCGGATAATTCACCCCTCCACTTT. The encoded protein is CAWSASDNSPLHF. This rearrangement joins TRBV30 to TRBJ1-6; no definite D call. This CDR3 spans 13 amino acids. V was cut by 1 base and J by 5 bases, with 6 bases left in between. Germline V CDR1 and CDR2: GTSNPN, SVGIG (reference sequence).

This clone was found once. The chain's CDR3 is CALSEDTQYF. CDR3 nucleotide sequence: TGTGCCTTATCAGAAGATACGCAGTATTTT. The V call is TRBV30, the J call TRBJ2-3; the D is unclear. CDR3 length equals 10 residues. The germline V and J ends were trimmed by 7 bases and 5 bases, with 7 bases remaining between them. The germline CDR1 and CDR2 sequences are GTSNPN and SVGIG (reference sequence).

The chain carries TRBV6-5 and TRBJ1-2, with D possibly TRBD1 on 5 matching bases. V dropped 0 bases and J dropped 1 base, with 9 bases sitting between them. CDR1 MNHEY and CDR2 SVGAGI come from the germline V gene. The CDR3 totals 15 residues. Here the CDR3 DNA reads TGTGCCAGCAGTTACTCGAGGGGCCATAACTATGGCTACACCTTC. This sequence encodes CASSYSRGHNYGYTF.

This clone occurred once. V usage is TRBV6-1 and J usage is TRBJ2-5; D remains unclear. V was cut by 4 bases and J by 3 bases, with 9 bases left in between. The CDR3 consists of 13 residues. The germline V gene has CDR1 MNHNS and CDR2 SASEGT. CDR3 residues: CASSGGSKETQYF. CDR3 nucleotide sequence: TGTGCCAGCAGTGGCGGCAGTAAAGAGACCCAGTACTTC.

The chain joins TRBV4-1 to TRBJ2-1, with D hard to call. Germline V gene data show CDR1 as MGHRA and CDR2 as YSYEKL. V was shortened by 1 base and J by 0 bases, with 4 bases between the two germline ends. This CDR3 comprises 14 residues. The CDR3, as DNA: TGCGCCAGCAGCCAAGGCCCCTCCTACAATGAGCAGTTCTTC. It encodes CASSQGPSYNEQFF.

This clone appeared a few times. The chain links TRBV30 to TRBJ1-4; possible D gene TRBD1, 6 bases. The CDR3 runs to 15 residues. The germline V and J ends were trimmed by 8 bases and 7 bases, with 23 bases remaining between them. Germline-derived CDR1 and CDR2 are GTSNPN and SVGIG (reference sequence). CDR3 loop: CALGSKGGRSEKLFF. CDR3 coding DNA: TGTGCCCTGGGGAGCAAGGGGGGAAGGAGTGAAAAACTGTTTTTT.

This clone is a singleton in its sample. The V call is TRBV14, the J call TRBJ2-1, with D perhaps TRBD2 (6 bases). V lost 0 bases and J 4 bases, leaving 10 bases between the germline ends. The CDR3 sequence is 15 residues long. Germline CDR1 and CDR2: SGHDN and FVKESK. This CDR3 is CASSQDGGAYNEQFF. In nucleotides, the CDR3 is TGTGCCAGCAGCCAAGATGGAGGGGCGTACAATGAGCAGTTCTTC. Combining the CDR3 with reference TRBV14 and TRBJ2-1 gives the whole variable domain EAGVTQFPSHSVIEKGQTVTLRCDPISGHDNLYWYRRVMGKEIKFLLHFVKESKQDESGMPNNRFLAERTGGTYSTLKVQPAELEDSGVYFCASSQDGGAYNEQFFGPGTRLTVL.